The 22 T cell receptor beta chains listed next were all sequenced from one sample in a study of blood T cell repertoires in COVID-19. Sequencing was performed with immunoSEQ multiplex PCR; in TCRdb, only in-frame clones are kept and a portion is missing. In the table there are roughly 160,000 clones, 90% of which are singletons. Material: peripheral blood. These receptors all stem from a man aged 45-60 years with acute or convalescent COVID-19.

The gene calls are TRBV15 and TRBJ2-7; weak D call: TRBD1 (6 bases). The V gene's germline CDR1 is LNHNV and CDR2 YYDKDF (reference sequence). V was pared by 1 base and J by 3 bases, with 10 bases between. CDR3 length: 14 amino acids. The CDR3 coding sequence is TGTGCCACCAGCAGAGGACGGACAGACTACGAGCAGTACTTC. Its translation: CATSRGRTDYEQYF. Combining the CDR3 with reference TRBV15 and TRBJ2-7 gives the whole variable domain DAMVIQNPRYQVTQFGKPVTLSCSQTLNHNVMYWYQQKSSQAPKLLFHYYDKDFNNEADTPDNFQSRRPNTSFCFLDIRSPGLGDTAMYLCATSRGRTDYEQYFGPGTRLTVT.

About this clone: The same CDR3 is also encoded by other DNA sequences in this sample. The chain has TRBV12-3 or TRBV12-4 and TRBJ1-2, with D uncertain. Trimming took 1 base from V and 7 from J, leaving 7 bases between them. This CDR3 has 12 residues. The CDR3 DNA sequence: TGTGCCAGCAGTTTAGGAGGGTTTGGCTACACCTTC. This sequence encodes CASSLGGFGYTF.

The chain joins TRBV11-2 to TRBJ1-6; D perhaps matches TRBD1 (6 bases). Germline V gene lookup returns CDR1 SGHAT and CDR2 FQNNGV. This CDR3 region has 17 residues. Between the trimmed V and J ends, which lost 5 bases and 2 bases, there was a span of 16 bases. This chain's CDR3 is CASSRTTGLAYNSPLHF. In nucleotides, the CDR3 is TGTGCCAGCAGCCGAACCACAGGGTTAGCCTATAATTCACCCCTCCACTTT.

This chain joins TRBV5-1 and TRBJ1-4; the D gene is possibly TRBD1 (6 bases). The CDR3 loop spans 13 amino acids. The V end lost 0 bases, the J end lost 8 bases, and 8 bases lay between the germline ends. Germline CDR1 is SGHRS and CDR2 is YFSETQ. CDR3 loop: CASSLGQGEKLFF. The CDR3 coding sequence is TGCGCCAGCAGCTTGGGGCAGGGGGAAAAACTGTTTTTT.

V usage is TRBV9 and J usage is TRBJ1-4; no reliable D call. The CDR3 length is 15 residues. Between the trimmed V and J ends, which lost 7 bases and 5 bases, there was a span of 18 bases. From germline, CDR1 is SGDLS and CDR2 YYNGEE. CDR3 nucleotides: TGTGCCAGCGGGGTAGGTGTCCGAGAAAATGAAAAACTGTTTTTT. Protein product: CASGVGVRENEKLFF.

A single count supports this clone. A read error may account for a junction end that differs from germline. CDR3 in DNA: TGTGCCAGCAGTAACTCCAGGGATCCGGTCACCGGGGAGCTGTTTTTT. This encodes CASSNSRDPVTGELFF. This chain links TRBV6-2 or TRBV6-3 with TRBJ2-2; possibly TRBD1 for D (5 bases). Germline V CDR1 and CDR2: MNHEY, SVGEGT. This CDR3 has 16 residues.

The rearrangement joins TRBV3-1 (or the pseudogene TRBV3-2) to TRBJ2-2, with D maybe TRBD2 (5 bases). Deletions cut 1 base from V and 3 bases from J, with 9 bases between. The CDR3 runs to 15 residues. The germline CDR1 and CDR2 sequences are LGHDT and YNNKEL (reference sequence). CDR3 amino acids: CASSQGTWDTGELFF. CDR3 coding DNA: TGTGCCAGCAGCCAAGGGACTTGGGACACCGGGGAGCTGTTTTTT.

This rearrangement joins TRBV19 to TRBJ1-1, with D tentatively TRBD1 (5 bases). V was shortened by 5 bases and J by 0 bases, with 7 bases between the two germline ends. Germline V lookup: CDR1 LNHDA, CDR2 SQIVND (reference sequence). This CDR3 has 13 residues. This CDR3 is CASSRTLNTEAFF. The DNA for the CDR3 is TGTGCCAGTAGTCGGACACTGAACACTGAAGCTTTCTTT.

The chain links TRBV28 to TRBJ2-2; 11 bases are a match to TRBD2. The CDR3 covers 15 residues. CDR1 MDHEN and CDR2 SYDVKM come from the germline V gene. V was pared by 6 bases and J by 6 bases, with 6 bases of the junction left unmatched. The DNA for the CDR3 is TGTGCCAGCAGCATAGCGGGGGGGCGTGCCGGGGAGCTGTTTTTT. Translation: CASSIAGGRAGELFF.

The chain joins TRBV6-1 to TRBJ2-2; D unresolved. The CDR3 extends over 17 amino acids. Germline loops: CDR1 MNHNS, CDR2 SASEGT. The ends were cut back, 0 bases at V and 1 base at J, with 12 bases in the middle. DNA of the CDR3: TGTGCCAGCAGTGAAGCGGTGGCATATCTGAACACCGGGGAGCTGTTTTTT. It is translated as CASSEAVAYLNTGELFF.

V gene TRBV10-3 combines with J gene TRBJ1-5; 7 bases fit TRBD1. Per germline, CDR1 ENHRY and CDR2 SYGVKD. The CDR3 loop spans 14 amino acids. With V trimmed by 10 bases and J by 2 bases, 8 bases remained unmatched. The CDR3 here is CATRQGDGNQPQHF. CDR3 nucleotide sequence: TGTGCCACCCGGCAGGGGGATGGCAATCAGCCCCAGCATTTT.

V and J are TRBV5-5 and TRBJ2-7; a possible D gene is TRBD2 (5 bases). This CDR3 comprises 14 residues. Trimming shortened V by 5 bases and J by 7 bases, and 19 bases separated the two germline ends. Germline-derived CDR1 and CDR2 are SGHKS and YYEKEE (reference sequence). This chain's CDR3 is CASSSGNWPGEQYF. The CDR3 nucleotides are TGTGCCAGCAGTTCAGGAAACTGGCCGGGGGAGCAGTACTTC.

The CDR3 region is CASSTSGLANTEAFF. In nucleotides, the CDR3 is TGTGCCAGTAGTACAAGCGGATTAGCGAACACTGAAGCTTTCTTT. The V gene is TRBV19, the J gene TRBJ1-1; D unclear. The CDR3 is 15 amino acids. Trimming stripped 4 bases from V and 1 base from J, with 13 bases between. Per the germline V gene, CDR1 is LNHDA and CDR2 is SQIVND (reference sequence).

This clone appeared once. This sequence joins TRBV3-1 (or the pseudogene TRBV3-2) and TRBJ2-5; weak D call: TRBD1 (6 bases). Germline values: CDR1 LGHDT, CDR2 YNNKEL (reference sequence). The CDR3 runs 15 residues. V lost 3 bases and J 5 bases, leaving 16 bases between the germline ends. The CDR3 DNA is TGTGCCAGCAGCCACCCCCACAGGGCGCGTGAGACCCAGTACTTC. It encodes CASSHPHRARETQYF.

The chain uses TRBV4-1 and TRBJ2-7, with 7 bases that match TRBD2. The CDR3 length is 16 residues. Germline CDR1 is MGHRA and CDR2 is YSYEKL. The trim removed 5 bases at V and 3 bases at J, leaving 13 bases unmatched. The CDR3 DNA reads TGCGCCAGCAGCAACCGCCGACTAGCAGGAAACTACGAGCAGTACTTC. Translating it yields CASSNRRLAGNYEQYF.

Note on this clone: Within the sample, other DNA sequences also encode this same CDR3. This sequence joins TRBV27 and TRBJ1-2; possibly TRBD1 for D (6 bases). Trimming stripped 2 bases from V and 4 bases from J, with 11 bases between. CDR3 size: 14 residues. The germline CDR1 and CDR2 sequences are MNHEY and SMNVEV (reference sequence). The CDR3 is CASSLAGGGYGYTF. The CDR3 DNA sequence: TGTGCCAGCAGTTTAGCTGGGGGCGGCTATGGCTACACCTTC.

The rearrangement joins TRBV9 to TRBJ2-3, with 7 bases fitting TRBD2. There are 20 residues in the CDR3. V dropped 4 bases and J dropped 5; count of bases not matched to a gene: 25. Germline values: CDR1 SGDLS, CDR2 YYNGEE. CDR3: CASSPRTSWRTSGAQDTQYF. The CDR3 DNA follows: TGTGCCAGCAGCCCACGGACTAGTTGGCGCACAAGCGGGGCCCAAGATACGCAGTATTTT.

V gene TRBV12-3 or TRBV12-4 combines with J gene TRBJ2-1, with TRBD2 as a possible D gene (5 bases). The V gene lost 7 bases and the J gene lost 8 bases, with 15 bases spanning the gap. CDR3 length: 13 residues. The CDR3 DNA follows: TGTGCCAGCACCATCCAAGCGGTTGATGAGCAGTTCTTC. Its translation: CASTIQAVDEQFF.

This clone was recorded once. In nucleotides, the CDR3 is TGTGCCAGTAGTATCCGGGGGACAGGGAGAGAGACCCAGTACTTC. Its protein is CASSIRGTGRETQYF. The chain employs TRBV19 and TRBJ2-5; 9 bases are shared with TRBD1. The V and J ends lost 3 bases and 4 bases, in that order; junction bases with no gene match: 6. CDR1 is LNHDA, CDR2 SQIVND, per germline (reference sequence). The CDR3 totals 15 residues.

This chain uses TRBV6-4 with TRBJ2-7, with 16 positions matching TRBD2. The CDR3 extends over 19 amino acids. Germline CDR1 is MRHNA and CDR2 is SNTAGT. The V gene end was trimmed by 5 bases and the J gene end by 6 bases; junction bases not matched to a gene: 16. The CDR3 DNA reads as TGTGCCAGCAGTCAAGTCCCGGGACTAGCGGGAGGGCCTAGGGCCGAGCAGTACTTC. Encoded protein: CASSQVPGLAGGPRAEQYF.

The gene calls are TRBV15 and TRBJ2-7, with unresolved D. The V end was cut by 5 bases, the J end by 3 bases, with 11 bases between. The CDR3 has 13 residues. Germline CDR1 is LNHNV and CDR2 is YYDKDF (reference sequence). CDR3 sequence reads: CATSGSRNYEQYF. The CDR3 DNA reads TGTGCCACCAGCGGCTCCAGGAACTACGAGCAGTACTTC.

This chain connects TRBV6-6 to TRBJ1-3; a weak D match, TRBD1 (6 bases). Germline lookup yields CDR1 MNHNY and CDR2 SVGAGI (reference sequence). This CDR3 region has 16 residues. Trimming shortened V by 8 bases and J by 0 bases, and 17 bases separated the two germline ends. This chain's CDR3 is CASGFGTQSSGNTIYF. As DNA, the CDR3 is TGTGCCAGCGGGTTTGGGACACAGAGCTCTGGAAACACCATATATTTT.